This passage covers 15 T cell receptor beta chains from one sample sequenced in a study of PD-1 blockade in classical Hodgkin lymphoma. The protocol was immunoSEQ multiplex PCR, while the TCRdb copy is restricted to in-frame clones and leaves out a portion. Altogether about 30,000 clones are present, around 81% being singletons, with the ten largest covering 17%. The time point here: cycle 4 day 1 (C4D1), after six to seven weeks of nivolumab. Each of the patients experienced relapse following autologous stem cell transplantation, and their brentuximab vedotin exposure differed. This sample comprised peripheral blood mononuclear cells (PBMCs), obtained before the fourth cycle of nivolumab. The receptors here all came from a human donor with classical Hodgkin lymphoma.

The chain couples TRBV18 to TRBJ1-6; D is unclear. The CDR3 runs to 13 residues. With 10 bases removed from V and 0 bases from J, the gap between germline ends came to 7 bases. CDR1 and CDR2 (germline): KGHSH, LQKENI. CDR3 protein: CATTDSYNSPLHF. CDR3 nucleotide sequence: TGTGCCACCACGGACTCCTATAATTCACCCCTCCACTTT. The full variable domain, with the rest looked up from reference TRBV18 and TRBJ1-6, is NAGVMQNPRHLVRRRGQEARLRCSPMKGHSHVYWYRQLPEEGLKFMVYLQKENIIDESGMPKERFSAEFPKEGPSILRIQQVVRGDSAAYFCATTDSYNSPLHFGNGTRLTVT.

The chain employs TRBV4-2 and TRBJ1-3; 8 nucleotides align to TRBD1. Germline V gene lookup returns CDR1 LGHNA and CDR2 YNFKEQ. The CDR3 extends over 17 amino acids. After removal of 4 bases from V and 0 bases from J, the junction contained 8 bases not matched to a gene. The CDR3, as DNA: TGTGCCAGCAGCCCCCGGGACAGGCCCACCTCTGGAAACACCATATATTTT. Its translation: CASSPRDRPTSGNTIYF.

This sequence joins TRBV9 and TRBJ2-5, with 14 nucleotides matching TRBD2. The CDR3 consists of 15 residues. Germline trimming cut 4 bases from V and 5 bases from J; bases unmatched to any gene: 4. From germline, CDR1 is SGDLS and CDR2 YYNGEE. The CDR3: CASSSTSGRGETQYF. Here the CDR3 DNA reads TGTGCCAGCAGCTCGACTAGCGGGAGGGGGGAGACCCAGTACTTC. The complete variable domain, with remaining parts taken from reference TRBV9 and TRBJ2-5, reads DSGVTQTPKHLITATGQRVTLRCSPRSGDLSVYWYQQSLDQGLQFLIQYYNGEERAKGNILERFSAQQFPDLHSELNLSSLELGDSALYFCASSSTSGRGETQYFGPGTRLLVL.

V and J are TRBV5-1 and TRBJ2-7, with 7 positions matching TRBD1. CDR3 length equals 15 residues. V trimming: 3 bases; J trimming: 1 base; junction bases outside the gene matches: 7. Germline-derived CDR1 and CDR2 are SGHRS and YFSETQ. The CDR3 DNA reads as TGCGCCAGCAGCTCGCCCACAGGGGATTCCTACGAGCAGTACTTC. This translates into CASSSPTGDSYEQYF.

The J gene is TRBJ2-1, the V gene TRBV7-8; 10 nucleotides align to TRBD2. V lost 4 bases to trimming and J lost 12 bases; unmatched junction nucleotides: 9. The CDR3 loop spans 14 amino acids. CDR1 SGHVS and CDR2 FQNEAQ come from the germline V gene. The CDR3 bases are TGTGCCAGCAGCTCTGGGACTAGCGACCACGGGCAGTTCTTC. Its protein product is CASSSGTSDHGQFF.

CDR3 residues: CASSQSTGTEQYV. CDR3 in DNA: TGCGCCAGCAGCCAATCTACAGGGACCGAGCAGTACGTC. The V gene is TRBV5-1, the J gene TRBJ2-7; perhaps TRBD1 as D (6 bases). Trimming cost V 4 bases and J 6 bases, with 14 bases left between them. Looked up from germline, CDR1 is SGHRS and CDR2 is YFSETQ. The CDR3 contains 13 residues.

This chain links TRBV9 with TRBJ1-1, with 11 nucleotides matching TRBD1. Trimming took 3 bases from V and 5 from J; bases not matched to a gene: 3. CDR1 is SGDLS, CDR2 YYNGEE, per germline. The CDR3 contains 14 residues. The CDR3 DNA reads as TGTGCCAGCAGCGCCGGGACAGGGGGAACTGAAGCTTTCTTT. Its translation is CASSAGTGGTEAFF.

This clone was counted a single time. The chain joins TRBV7-9 to TRBJ1-1; D not resolved. Germline V gene sequence: CDR1 SEHNR, CDR2 FQNEAQ (reference sequence). CDR3 length equals 12 residues. Trimming took off 5 bases at V and 6 bases at J, with 10 bases between the two ends. The CDR3 region has the DNA TGTGCCAGCAGCCCCCCTCAACCTGAAGCTTTCTTT. Protein sequence: CASSPPQPEAFF.

V gene TRBV7-2 combines with J gene TRBJ2-5, with D maybe TRBD1 (5 bases). Germline V lookup: CDR1 SGHTA, CDR2 FQGNSA. The CDR3 extends over 14 amino acids. V lost 5 bases and J 7 bases, leaving 17 bases between the germline ends. This CDR3 reads CASSPMMGPGTQYF. CDR3 in DNA: TGTGCCAGCAGCCCTATGATGGGGCCGGGGACCCAGTACTTC.

V usage is TRBV25-1 and J usage is TRBJ2-7; 12 nucleotides agree with TRBD2. The CDR3 runs to 13 residues. Trimming cost V 8 bases and J 4 bases; bases outside gene matches: 3. Germline values: CDR1 MGHDK, CDR2 SYGVNS. CDR3 region: CASRTSGTYEQYF. The CDR3 bases are TGTGCCAGCCGGACTAGCGGGACTTACGAGCAGTACTTC.

J is TRBJ2-2 and V is TRBV7-6, with TRBD2 matching 7 bases. This CDR3 is 14 amino acids long. V was clipped by 0 bases and J by 7 bases; unmatched bases: 2. Germline lookup yields CDR1 SGHVS and CDR2 FNYEAQ. CDR3 sequence: CASSLAAGVGELFF. The CDR3 DNA is TGTGCCAGCAGCTTAGCTGCGGGAGTCGGGGAGCTGTTTTTT.

V usage is TRBV5-1 and J usage is TRBJ2-1; D ambiguous. This CDR3 is built from 13 residues. V shed 2 bases and J shed 5 bases, with 8 bases lying between them. Germline V gene sequence: CDR1 SGHRS, CDR2 YFSETQ. The CDR3 sequence is CASSFYADNEQFF. CDR3 in DNA: TGCGCCAGCAGCTTCTATGCAGACAATGAGCAGTTCTTC.

This clone showed up just once. V gene TRBV5-1 combines with J gene TRBJ1-6; 7 positions match TRBD1. The trim removed 4 bases at V and 8 bases at J, leaving 6 bases unmatched. The CDR3 length is 14 residues. Looked up from germline, CDR1 is SGHRS and CDR2 is YFSETQ. As DNA, the CDR3 is TGCGCCAGCAGCGACAGGGCACCCCATTCACCCCTCCACTTT. Translating it yields CASSDRAPHSPLHF.

The gene calls are TRBV7-9 and TRBJ2-7; 11 bases agree with TRBD1. J gave up 3 bases and V 6 bases, and 7 bases lay outside the gene matches. This CDR3 has 15 residues. The germline gives CDR1 SEHNR, CDR2 FQNEAQ (reference sequence). CDR3 in DNA: TGTGCCAGCAGTCCAGGGGGGACAGGGGGCTACGAGCAGTACTTC. Its translation is CASSPGGTGGYEQYF.

Remarks on this clone: A much more abundant neighbour one base away suggests this may be a read error. The rearrangement uses TRBV7-9 and TRBJ2-1, with 15 bases aligning to TRBD2. Germline V gives CDR1 SEHNR, CDR2 FQNEAQ (reference sequence). The CDR3 length is 17 residues. Germline trimming cut 5 bases from V and 7 bases from J; bases unmatched to any gene: 9. This CDR3 reads CASSRRGLAGGRNEQFF. DNA for the CDR3: TGTGCCAGCAGCCGCCGTGGACTAGCGGGGGGGCGTAATGAGCAGTTCTTC.